A single sample is the source of the 8 T cell receptor beta chains below, sequenced in a study of OX40 agonist ivuxolimab in advanced cancers. Profiled with immunoSEQ multiplex PCR; TCRdb holds only in-frame clones, not every one. The table includes 50,000 or so clones, approximately 85% detected once. Source: CD4+ or CD8+ T cells sorted from blood, taken in a trial of the OX40 agonist ivuxolimab. The source is an adult with an advanced solid tumor such as melanoma, head and neck, liver or kidney cancer.

V is TRBV7-3 and J is TRBJ2-2; no clear D. This CDR3 is built from 14 residues. Trimming took off 5 bases at V and 6 bases at J, with 13 bases between the two ends. The V gene's germline CDR1 is SGHTA and CDR2 FQGTGA. CDR3 nucleotide sequence: TGTGCCAGCAGCAAGGGAAGTAGTCCCGGGGAGCTGTTTTTT. It encodes CASSKGSSPGELFF.

This chain joins TRBV12-5 and TRBJ1-3; D call uncertain. Trimming removed 0 bases at V and 0 bases at J, with 12 bases between. Per germline, CDR1 LGHNT and CDR2 FRNRAP. The CDR3 sequence is 17 residues long. CDR3: CASGLVRSGSSGNTIYF. As DNA, the CDR3 is TGTGCTAGTGGTTTGGTACGGTCCGGGAGCTCTGGAAACACCATATATTTT. The complete variable domain, with remaining parts taken from reference TRBV12-5 and TRBJ1-3, reads DARVTQTPRHKVTEMGQEVTMRCQPILGHNTVFWYRQTMMQGLELLAYFRNRAPLDDSGMPKDRFSAEMPDATLATLKIQPSEPRDSAVYFCASGLVRSGSSGNTIYFGEGSWLTVV.

This rearrangement joins TRBV19 to TRBJ1-5; 9 bases match TRBD1. Trimming removed 7 bases from V and 0 bases from J; junction bases left unmatched: 7. The CDR3 runs 16 residues. Looked up from germline, CDR1 is LNHDA and CDR2 is SQIVND (reference sequence). The CDR3 sequence: CASKRDRGYSNQPQHF. DNA for the CDR3: TGTGCCAGTAAAAGAGACAGGGGGTATAGCAATCAGCCCCAGCATTTT. Together with reference TRBV19 and TRBJ1-5, the CDR3 gives the full variable domain: DGGITQSPKYLFRKEGQNVTLSCEQNLNHDAMYWYRQDPGQGLRLIYYSQIVNDFQKGDIAEGYSVSREKKESFPLTVTSAQKNPTAFYLCASKRDRGYSNQPQHFGDGTRLSIL.

The rearrangement links TRBV4-3 to TRBJ2-3; 11 nucleotides align to TRBD2. This CDR3 contains 15 residues. V lost 2 bases, J lost 4 bases, and 2 bases stayed unmatched. The germline gives CDR1 LGHNA, CDR2 YSLEER. CDR3 sequence (DNA): TGCGCCAGCAGCCAACTAGCGGGAGGCCCAGATACGCAGTATTTT. Protein: CASSQLAGGPDTQYF.

The V call is TRBV11-3, the J call TRBJ2-7, with unresolved D. Trimming removed 1 base from V and 6 bases from J, with 10 bases in between. Germline assignment: CDR1 SGHNT and CDR2 YENEEA. The CDR3 totals 13 residues. CDR3 sequence: CASSLGSAGEQYF. DNA of the CDR3: TGTGCCAGCAGCTTAGGCTCGGCAGGCGAGCAGTACTTC.

The chain carries TRBV29-1 and TRBJ1-1, with a tentative D call TRBD1 (5 bases). Germline V gene data show CDR1 as SQVTM and CDR2 as ANQGSEA. CDR3 length: 14 residues. Trimming removed 6 bases from V and 4 bases from J, with 18 bases in between. The chain's CDR3 is CSVRNPGRGTEAFF. DNA of the CDR3: TGCAGCGTCCGAAACCCTGGGAGGGGCACTGAAGCTTTCTTT. Based on the CDR3 plus reference TRBV29-1 and TRBJ1-1, the full variable domain is SAVISQKPSRDICQRGTSLTIQCQVDSQVTMMFWYRQQPGQSLTLIATANQGSEATYESGFVIDKFPISRPNLTFSTLTVSNMSPEDSSIYLCSVRNPGRGTEAFFGQGTRLTVV.

The chain recombines TRBV25-1 with TRBJ2-1; D is undetermined. Germline loops: CDR1 MGHDK, CDR2 SYGVNS. CDR3 length: 18 amino acids. V shed 6 bases and J shed 4 bases, with 25 bases lying between them. The CDR3 is CASSSISPDGSKYNEQFF. The DNA of the CDR3 is TGTGCCAGCAGCTCAATTTCTCCGGACGGTTCGAAATACAATGAGCAGTTCTTC.

The table lists this clone with a few counts. V gene TRBV28 combines with J gene TRBJ2-7; 12 bases line up with TRBD2. V shed 2 bases and J 13 bases; nucleotides not matched to a gene: 15. The CDR3 is 16 residues long. Germline V gene lookup returns CDR1 MDHEN and CDR2 SYDVKM. This CDR3 is CASSLNNLAASGGDYF. The DNA for the CDR3 is TGTGCCAGCAGTTTAAACAACCTCGCGGCTAGCGGGGGGGATTACTTC.